What follows describes a single TCR beta chain. Antigen unknown. CDR3 size: 15 residues. V was shortened by 6 bases and J by 6 bases, with 17 bases between the two germline ends. The germline V gene has CDR1 MNHEY and CDR2 SMNVEV (reference sequence). The donors were all Caucasian adults (living in Nashville, Tennessee). Assay execution took place at the deep level. Data came from immunoSEQ multiplex PCR; TCRdb stores just in-frame clones and leaves some out. The sample consists of fewer than 650,000 clones, 76% of them appearing once. The data were taken from a study of shared clonotypes between healthy human individuals. Findings of the study overall: Since donors were few, the genetic and exposure-history diversity represented was limited.

Source material: PBMCs. The gene calls are TRBV27 and TRBJ1-4; D remains ambiguous. The sequence derives from a woman between 35 and 50 years old in good health. Some clones in this sample may be carry-over from other donors' samples. The DNA for the CDR3 is TGTGCCAGCAGCGTCGGGAGTGTTGGGGATGAAAAACTGTTTTTT. Residues: CASSVGSVGDEKLFF.